This T cell receptor (beta chain) originates from a study of cytomegalovirus exposure and HLA in healthy donors. Across the study: In a later analysis, the 120 or so validation repertoires were reported to have used the same platform as the approximately 700 first-cohort repertoires.

Study results and limitations: Reports showed the classifier diagnosing cytomegalovirus status with high specificity and sensitivity. Subsequent analysis revealed that first-cohort TCR clusters tended to co-occur in the 120 validation repertoires.

This clone was seen once. The antigen is not known. With V trimmed by 4 bases and J by 0 bases, 3 bases remained unmatched. The CDR3 runs 16 residues. Germline V CDR1 and CDR2: MDHEN, SYDVKM. Clones were read by immunoSEQ multiplex PCR, and TCRdb kept only the in-frame ones, dropping some. The table lists roughly 60,000 clones, around 94% of them singletons. The sample comprised PBMCs. The chain joins TRBV28 to TRBJ2-1, with 10 bases identical to TRBD2. The sequence was obtained from a man aged 18-30 years in good health and CMV-seronegative. This CDR3 is CASSSVAGGSYNEQFF. Here the CDR3 DNA reads TGTGCCAGCAGTTCGGTAGCGGGAGGCTCCTACAATGAGCAGTTCTTC.